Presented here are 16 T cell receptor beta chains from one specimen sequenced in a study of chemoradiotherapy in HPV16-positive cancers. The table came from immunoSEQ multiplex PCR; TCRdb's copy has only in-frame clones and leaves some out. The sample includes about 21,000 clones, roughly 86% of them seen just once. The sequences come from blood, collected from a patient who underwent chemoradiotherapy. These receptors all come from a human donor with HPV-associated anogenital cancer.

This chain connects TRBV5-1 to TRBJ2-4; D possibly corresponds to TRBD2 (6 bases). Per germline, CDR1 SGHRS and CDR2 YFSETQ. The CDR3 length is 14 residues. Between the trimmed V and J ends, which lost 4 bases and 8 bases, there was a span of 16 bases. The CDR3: CASSLNWGVDIQYF. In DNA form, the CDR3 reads TGCGCCAGCAGCCTGAATTGGGGGGTAGACATTCAGTACTTC.

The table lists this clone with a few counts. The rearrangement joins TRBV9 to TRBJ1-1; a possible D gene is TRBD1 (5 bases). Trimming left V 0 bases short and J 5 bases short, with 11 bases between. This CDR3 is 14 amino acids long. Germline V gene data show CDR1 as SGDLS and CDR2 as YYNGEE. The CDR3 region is CASSVGTGSTEAFF. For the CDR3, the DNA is TGTGCCAGCAGCGTAGGAACAGGCTCGACTGAAGCTTTCTTT.

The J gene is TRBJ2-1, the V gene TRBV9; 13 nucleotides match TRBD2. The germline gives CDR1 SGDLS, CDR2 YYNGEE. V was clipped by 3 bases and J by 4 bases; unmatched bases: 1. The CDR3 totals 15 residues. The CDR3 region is CASSELAGGYNEQFF. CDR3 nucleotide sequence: TGTGCCAGCAGCGAACTAGCGGGGGGGTACAATGAGCAGTTCTTC.

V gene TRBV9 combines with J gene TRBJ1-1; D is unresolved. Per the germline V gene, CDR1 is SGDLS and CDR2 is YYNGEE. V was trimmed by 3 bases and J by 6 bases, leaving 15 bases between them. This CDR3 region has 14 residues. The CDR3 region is CASSARPGWAEAFF. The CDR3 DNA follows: TGTGCCAGCAGCGCCCGGCCTGGCTGGGCTGAAGCTTTCTTT. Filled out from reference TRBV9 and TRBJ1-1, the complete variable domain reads DSGVTQTPKHLITATGQRVTLRCSPRSGDLSVYWYQQSLDQGLQFLIQYYNGEERAKGNILERFSAQQFPDLHSELNLSSLELGDSALYFCASSARPGWAEAFFGQGTRLTVV.

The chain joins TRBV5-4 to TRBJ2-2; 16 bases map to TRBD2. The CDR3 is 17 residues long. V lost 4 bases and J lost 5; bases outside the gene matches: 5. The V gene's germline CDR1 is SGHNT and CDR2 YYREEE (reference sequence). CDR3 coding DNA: TGTGCCAGCAGCCTGGGACTAGCGGGGGGGCGGACCGGGGAGCTGTTTTTT. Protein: CASSLGLAGGRTGELFF.

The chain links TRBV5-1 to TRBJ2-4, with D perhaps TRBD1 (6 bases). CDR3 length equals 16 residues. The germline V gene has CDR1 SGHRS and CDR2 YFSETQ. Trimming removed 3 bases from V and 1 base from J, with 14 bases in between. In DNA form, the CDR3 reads TGCGCCAGCAGCTGGGGGCCACCTGAGGCCAAAAACATTCAGTACTTC. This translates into CASSWGPPEAKNIQYF.

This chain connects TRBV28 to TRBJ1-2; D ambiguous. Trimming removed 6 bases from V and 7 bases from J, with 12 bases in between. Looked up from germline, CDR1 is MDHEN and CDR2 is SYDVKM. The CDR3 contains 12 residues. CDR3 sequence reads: CASRTLTVGYTF. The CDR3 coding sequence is TGTGCCAGCAGGACCTTAACAGTTGGCTACACCTTC.

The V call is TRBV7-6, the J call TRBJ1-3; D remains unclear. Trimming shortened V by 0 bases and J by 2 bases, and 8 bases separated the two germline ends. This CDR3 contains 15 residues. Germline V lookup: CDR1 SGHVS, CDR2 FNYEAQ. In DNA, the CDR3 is TGTGCCAGCAGCTTAGCGGCACAGACTGGAAACACCATATATTTT. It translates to CASSLAAQTGNTIYF. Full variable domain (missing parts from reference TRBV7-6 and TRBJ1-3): GAGVSQSPRYKVTKRGQDVALRCDPISGHVSLYWYRQALGQGPEFLTYFNYEAQQDKSGLPNDRFSAERPEGSISTLTIQRTEQRDSAMYRCASSLAAQTGNTIYFGEGSWLTVV.

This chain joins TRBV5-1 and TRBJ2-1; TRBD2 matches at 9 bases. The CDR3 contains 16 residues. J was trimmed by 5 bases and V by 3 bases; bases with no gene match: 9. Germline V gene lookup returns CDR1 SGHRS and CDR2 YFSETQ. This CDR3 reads CASSSGLAGTNNEQFF. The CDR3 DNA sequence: TGCGCCAGCAGCTCGGGCCTAGCGGGGACAAACAATGAGCAGTTCTTC. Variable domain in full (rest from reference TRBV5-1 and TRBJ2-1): KAGVTQTPRYLIKTRGQQVTLSCSPISGHRSVSWYQQTPGQGLQFLFEYFSETQRNKGNFPGRFSGRQFSNSRSEMNVSTLELGDSALYLCASSSGLAGTNNEQFFGPGTRLTVL.

DNA for the CDR3: TGTGCCAGCTCACCGGAGGGTCCAGATACGCAGTATTTT. The encoded protein is CASSPEGPDTQYF. V and J are TRBV18 and TRBJ2-3; D might be TRBD2 (6 bases). V gave up 3 bases and J gave up 4 bases, with 8 bases separating them. CDR1 is KGHSH, CDR2 LQKENI, per germline. The CDR3 is 13 residues long.

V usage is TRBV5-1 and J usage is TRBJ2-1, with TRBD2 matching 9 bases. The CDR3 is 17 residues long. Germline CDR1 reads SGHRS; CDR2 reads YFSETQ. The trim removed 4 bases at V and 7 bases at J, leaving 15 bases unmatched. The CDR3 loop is CASSPHYEREAGNEQFF. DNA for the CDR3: TGCGCCAGCAGCCCACACTATGAGCGGGAGGCCGGAAATGAGCAGTTCTTC.

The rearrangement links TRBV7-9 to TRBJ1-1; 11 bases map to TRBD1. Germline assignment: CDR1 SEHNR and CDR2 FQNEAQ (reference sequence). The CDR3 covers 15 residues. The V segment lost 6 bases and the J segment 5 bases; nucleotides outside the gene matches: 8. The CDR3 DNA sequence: TGTGCCAGCAGTCCCGGGACAGGGGGGAAAACTGAAGCTTTCTTT. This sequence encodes CASSPGTGGKTEAFF.

CDR3 sequence: CASSSQGEVPYEQYF. The CDR3 DNA is TGTGCCAGCAGTTCACAGGGGGAAGTCCCCTACGAGCAGTACTTC. The V call is TRBV28, the J call TRBJ2-7; the match to TRBD1 covers 8 bases. V was clipped by 4 bases and J by 2 bases; unmatched bases: 7. The CDR3 runs to 15 residues. Germline assignment: CDR1 MDHEN and CDR2 SYDVKM.

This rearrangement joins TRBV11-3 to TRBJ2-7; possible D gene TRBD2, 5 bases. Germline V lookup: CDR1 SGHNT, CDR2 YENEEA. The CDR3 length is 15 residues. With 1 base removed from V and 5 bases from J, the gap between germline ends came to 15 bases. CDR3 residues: CASSLGRTRLHEQYF. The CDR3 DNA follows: TGTGCCAGCAGCTTAGGCCGAACTAGACTACACGAGCAGTACTTC.

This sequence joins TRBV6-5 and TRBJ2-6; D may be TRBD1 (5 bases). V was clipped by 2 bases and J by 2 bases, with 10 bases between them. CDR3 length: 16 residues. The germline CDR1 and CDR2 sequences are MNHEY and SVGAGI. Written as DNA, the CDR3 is TGTGCCAGCAGTTACGAAGGGGCACCTGGGGCCAACGTCCTGACTTTC. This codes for CASSYEGAPGANVLTF.

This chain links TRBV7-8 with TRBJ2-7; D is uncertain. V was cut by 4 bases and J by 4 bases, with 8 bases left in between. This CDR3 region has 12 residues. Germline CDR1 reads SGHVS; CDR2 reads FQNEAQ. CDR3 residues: CASSSNRYEQYF. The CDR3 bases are TGTGCCAGCAGCTCTAACAGATACGAGCAGTACTTC.